The 27 T cell receptor beta chains below were found in one sample sequenced in a study of cytomegalovirus exposure and HLA in healthy donors. The PCR used 60 Vbeta and 13 Jbeta primers. Libraries were prepared by immunoSEQ multiplex PCR; TCRdb keeps only in-frame clonotypes and omits some of them. The sample comprises around 200,000 clones, over 75% of which are singletons, and approximately 1.8% rests with the top ten. Sequences were obtained from PBMCs. Every receptor here comes from a male donor in good health and CMV-seronegative.

This clone was picked up one time. The chain recombines TRBV27 with TRBJ1-6, with a possible D match to TRBD1 (6 bases). CDR1 MNHEY and CDR2 SMNVEV come from the germline V gene (reference sequence). The V end was cut by 6 bases, the J end by 6 bases, with 15 bases between. The CDR3 runs to 15 residues. The DNA of the CDR3 is TGTGCCAGCAGCCCAAAGCCCAGGGGTAATTCACCCCTCCACTTT. Protein: CASSPKPRGNSPLHF.

The chain is built from TRBV7-2 and TRBJ2-2, with 9 positions matching TRBD2. Germline CDR1 SGHTA, CDR2 FQGNSA. V shed 2 bases, J shed 6 bases, and the junction held 4 bases outside the gene matches. The CDR3 runs to 15 residues. The chain's CDR3 is CASSLRRGGAGELFF. CDR3 nucleotide sequence: TGTGCCAGCAGCTTACGGCGGGGGGGCGCCGGGGAGCTGTTTTTT.

The gene calls are TRBV7-3 and TRBJ2-3; 12 bases are shared with TRBD2. After removal of 5 bases from V and 0 bases from J, the junction contained 12 bases not matched to a gene. This CDR3 spans 19 amino acids. Looked up from germline, CDR1 is SGHTA and CDR2 is FQGTGA. The CDR3: CASSQGAGLAGKSTDTQYF. CDR3 in DNA: TGTGCCAGCAGCCAAGGAGCGGGACTAGCGGGTAAAAGCACAGATACGCAGTATTTT. Together with reference TRBV7-3 and TRBJ2-3, the CDR3 gives the full variable domain: GAGVSQTPSNKVTEKGKYVELRCDPISGHTALYWYRQSLGQGPEFLIYFQGTGAADDSGLPNDRFFAVRPEGSVSTLKIQRTERGDSAVYLCASSQGAGLAGKSTDTQYFGPGTRLTVL.

V is TRBV5-1 and J is TRBJ1-4; D call uncertain. With 4 bases removed from V and 0 bases from J, the gap between germline ends came to 7 bases. The CDR3 is 14 amino acids. Germline loops: CDR1 SGHRS, CDR2 YFSETQ. The CDR3 sequence: CASSQATTNEKLFF. The CDR3, as DNA: TGCGCCAGCAGCCAGGCTACAACTAATGAAAAACTGTTTTTT.

The chain carries TRBV13 and TRBJ1-6; D might be TRBD1 (5 bases). CDR1 and CDR2 (germline): PRHDT, FYEKMQ (reference sequence). The CDR3 has 13 amino acids. The ends were cut back, 5 bases at V and 10 bases at J, with 12 bases in the middle. CDR3 coding DNA: TGTGCCAGCAGCCTGGACCGGGGGTCACCCCTCCACTTT. Protein sequence: CASSLDRGSPLHF.

The CDR3 coding sequence is TGTGCCAGCAGTTTTACAGCTCGGGAGTATGAAAAACTGTTTTTT. Its translation is CASSFTAREYEKLFF. The chain joins TRBV6-5 to TRBJ1-4; D is undetermined. The CDR3 is made up of 15 amino acids. The germline V gene encodes CDR1 MNHEY and CDR2 SVGAGI. V lost 4 bases and J lost 6, with 15 bases in between.

The chain uses TRBV9 and TRBJ2-1; 9 nucleotides match TRBD2. This CDR3 spans 15 amino acids. V lost 0 bases to trimming and J lost 8 bases; unmatched junction nucleotides: 6. CDR1 and CDR2 (germline): SGDLS, YYNGEE. CDR3 amino acids: CASSVGVAGVDEQFF. In nucleotides, the CDR3 is TGTGCCAGCAGCGTAGGGGTAGCGGGAGTTGATGAGCAGTTCTTC.

The J gene is TRBJ2-1, the V gene TRBV5-4; 13 nucleotides line up with TRBD2. This CDR3 contains 17 residues. The germline V gene encodes CDR1 SGHNT and CDR2 YYREEE (reference sequence). V gave up 4 bases and J gave up 6 bases; unmatched junction bases: 10. The CDR3, as DNA: TGTGCCAGCAGCCCCACTAGCGGGAGGGCCGTTAGCAATGAGCAGTTCTTC. Translating it yields CASSPTSGRAVSNEQFF.

The CDR3 protein is CASSDVLGRQGKRNTGELFF. CDR3 nucleotide sequence: TGTGCCAGCTCCGATGTGTTGGGGAGACAGGGGAAAAGGAACACCGGGGAGCTGTTTTTT. This sequence joins TRBV2 and TRBJ2-2; 8 bases align to TRBD1. Germline V CDR1 and CDR2: SNHLY, FYNNEI. The trim removed 8 bases at V and 1 base at J, leaving 21 bases unmatched. The CDR3 runs 20 residues. The full variable domain, its missing parts supplied by reference TRBV2 and TRBJ2-2, is EPEVTQTPSHQVTQMGQEVILRCVPISNHLYFYWYRQILGQKVEFLVSFYNNEISEKSEIFDDQFSVERPDGSNFTLKIRSTKLEDSAMYFCASSDVLGRQGKRNTGELFFGEGSRLTVL.

The chain carries TRBV28 and TRBJ1-2; 10 positions agree with TRBD1. The CDR3 runs to 14 residues. V gave up 4 bases and J gave up 8 bases; unmatched junction bases: 7. Germline loops: CDR1 MDHEN, CDR2 SYDVKM. The CDR3 bases are TGTGCCAGCAGTTCGGCCGGACAGGGGGACGGCTACACCTTC. As protein: CASSSAGQGDGYTF.

The CDR3 loop is CASSEQGPANEKLFF. Written as DNA, the CDR3 is TGTGCCAGCAGTGAGCAGGGGCCGGCTAATGAAAAACTGTTTTTT. The chain uses TRBV2 and TRBJ1-4; possibly TRBD1 for D (6 bases). Per the germline V gene, CDR1 is SNHLY and CDR2 is FYNNEI. The CDR3 covers 15 residues. V gave up 3 bases and J gave up 3 bases, with 11 bases separating them. Full variable domain (remainder filled in from reference TRBV2 and TRBJ1-4): EPEVTQTPSHQVTQMGQEVILRCVPISNHLYFYWYRQILGQKVEFLVSFYNNEISEKSEIFDDQFSVERPDGSNFTLKIRSTKLEDSAMYFCASSEQGPANEKLFFGSGTQLSVL.

This clone occurred a few times. The genes are TRBV6-5 and TRBJ2-1; a possible D gene is TRBD2 (7 bases). This CDR3 comprises 16 residues. The V and J ends lost 2 bases and 1 base respectively, with 12 bases between them. Germline V CDR1 and CDR2: MNHEY, SVGAGI. CDR3 bases: TGTGCCAGCAGTTACGTCGGGGGGCTGTCCTACAATGAGCAGTTCTTC. As protein: CASSYVGGLSYNEQFF.

CDR3: CASSSWTSSGNTIYF. The DNA of the CDR3 is TGTGCCAGCAGTTCCTGGACAAGCTCTGGAAACACCATATATTTT. This chain joins TRBV28 and TRBJ1-3; tentatively, D is TRBD1 (5 bases). Germline V gene sequence: CDR1 MDHEN, CDR2 SYDVKM. Deletions cut 4 bases from V and 0 bases from J, with 10 bases between. This CDR3 has 15 amino acids.

The chain couples TRBV30 to TRBJ2-3; 12 bases are shared with TRBD2. Germline V lookup: CDR1 GTSNPN, CDR2 SVGIG (reference sequence). After removal of 2 bases from V and 0 bases from J, the junction contained 9 bases not matched to a gene. The CDR3 runs 18 residues. CDR3 region: CAWSPSGLAGISTDTQYF. CDR3 nucleotide sequence: TGTGCCTGGAGTCCCTCAGGACTAGCGGGGATTAGCACAGATACGCAGTATTTT.

The rearrangement links TRBV7-2 to TRBJ1-2; TRBD1 aligns across 9 bases. The CDR3 covers 13 residues. CDR1 and CDR2 from the germline V gene are SGHTA and FQGNSA. V was pared by 1 base and J by 8 bases, with 2 bases of the junction left unmatched. The chain's CDR3 is CASSLGTGDGYTF. Written as DNA, the CDR3 is TGTGCCAGCAGCTTAGGGACAGGGGACGGCTACACCTTC. Together with reference TRBV7-2 and TRBJ1-2, the CDR3 gives the full variable domain: GAGVSQSPSNKVTEKGKDVELRCDPISGHTALYWYRQSLGQGLEFLIYFQGNSAPDKSGLPSDRFSAERTGGSVSTLTIQRTQQEDSAVYLCASSLGTGDGYTFGSGTRLTVV.

On this clone itself: The sample has other DNA sequences that encode this CDR3 too. CDR3 nucleotides: TGTGCCAGCAGTCTAGCAGCTGGCACTAACTATGGCTACACCTTC. Protein: CASSLAAGTNYGYTF. The genes are TRBV27 and TRBJ1-2; D gene ambiguous. This CDR3 is 15 amino acids long. Trimming took 5 bases from V and 0 from J, leaving 13 bases between them. Germline V gives CDR1 MNHEY, CDR2 SMNVEV (reference sequence).

Worth noting for this clone: One end of the junction does not line up with germline, which may come from a read error. V usage is TRBV18 and J usage is TRBJ2-1; D may be TRBD2 (6 bases). The germline CDR1 and CDR2 sequences are KGHSH and LQKENI. The CDR3 is made up of 15 amino acids. The CDR3 protein is CASSPREPAYNEQFF. As DNA, the CDR3 is TGTGCCAGCTCTCCACGGGAGCCGGCCTACAATGAGCAGTTCTTC.

The chain recombines TRBV6-5 with TRBJ1-2; no firm D call. The germline CDR1 and CDR2 sequences are MNHEY and SVGAGI. Between the trimmed V and J ends, which lost 0 bases and 4 bases, there was a span of 6 bases. The CDR3 consists of 13 residues. As DNA, the CDR3 is TGTGCCAGCAGTTACTCGGCATCCTATGGCTACACCTTC. Its translation: CASSYSASYGYTF.

To note about this clone: The junction differs from germline at one of its ends, possibly a read error. The V and J genes are TRBV28 and TRBJ1-1; 7 bases fit TRBD1. The CDR3 runs 16 residues. Germline V gives CDR1 MDHEN, CDR2 SYDVKM. The CDR3 loop reads CASSLPAGQVNAEAFF. The CDR3 DNA is TGTGCCAGCAGCCTTCCAGCTGGACAGGTGAACGCTGAAGCTTTCTTT. The full variable domain, with the rest looked up from reference TRBV28 and TRBJ1-1, is DVKVTQSSRYLVKRTGEKVFLECVQDMDHENMFWYRQDPGLGLRLIYFSYDVKMKEKGDIPEGYSVSREKKERFSLILESASTNQTSMYLCASSLPAGQVNAEAFFGQGTRLTVV.

This chain links TRBV4-1 with TRBJ2-1; 14 nucleotides agree with TRBD2. Germline loops: CDR1 MGHRA, CDR2 YSYEKL. This CDR3 contains 16 residues. Germline trimming cut 4 bases from V and 5 bases from J; bases unmatched to any gene: 4. Here the CDR3 reads CASSLGLAGANNEQFF. The CDR3 coding sequence is TGCGCCAGCAGCCTGGGACTAGCGGGGGCCAACAATGAGCAGTTCTTC.

The gene calls are TRBV5-1 and TRBJ2-3; 7 nucleotides agree with TRBD1. In germline, CDR1 is SGHRS, CDR2 YFSETQ. The CDR3 sequence is 15 residues long. J was trimmed by 1 base and V by 4 bases; bases with no gene match: 6. The CDR3 sequence: CASSQEDRRTDTQYF. The CDR3 DNA reads as TGCGCCAGCAGCCAAGAGGACAGGCGCACAGATACGCAGTATTTT.

The rearrangement links TRBV27 to TRBJ1-6, with TRBD1 matching 7 bases. The germline CDR1 and CDR2 sequences are MNHEY and SMNVEV (reference sequence). CDR3 size: 14 residues. The V gene end was trimmed by 5 bases and the J gene end by 7 bases; junction bases not matched to a gene: 5. CDR3 coding DNA: TGTGCCAGCAGTGCGACAGGGTCCAATTCACCCCTCCACTTT. Protein sequence: CASSATGSNSPLHF.

This chain connects TRBV9 to TRBJ2-7; TRBD1 aligns across 8 bases. Germline CDR1 and CDR2: SGDLS and YYNGEE. The CDR3 is made up of 14 amino acids. V gave up 3 bases and J gave up 2 bases; unmatched junction bases: 4. In DNA, the CDR3 is TGTGCCAGCAGCGGGACAGGGCCCCCCTACGAGCAGTACTTC. It encodes CASSGTGPPYEQYF.

The chain carries TRBV4-1 and TRBJ1-6, with 8 positions matching TRBD1. From germline, CDR1 is MGHRA and CDR2 YSYEKL. CDR3 length: 18 residues. With 3 bases clipped from V and 7 bases from J, the junction kept 14 bases outside the gene matches. CDR3 nucleotides: TGCGCCAGCAGCCACCCTGAATTTGAGACAGGGGAAAATTCACCCCTCCACTTT. Translating it yields CASSHPEFETGENSPLHF.

The genes are TRBV19 and TRBJ2-7, with a possible D match to TRBD2 (5 bases). CDR3 length equals 13 residues. The V end lost 3 bases, the J end lost 7 bases, and 13 bases lay between the germline ends. Germline V gives CDR1 LNHDA, CDR2 SQIVND (reference sequence). In nucleotides, the CDR3 is TGTGCCAGTAGTATCTTCAAGGGCGGGGAGCAGTACTTC. Translation: CASSIFKGGEQYF.

The genes are TRBV27 and TRBJ1-6; D remains unclear. This CDR3 region has 12 residues. Germline CDR1 is MNHEY and CDR2 is SMNVEV (reference sequence). The ends were cut back, 8 bases at V and 3 bases at J, with 5 bases in the middle. The CDR3 sequence: CASGIYNSPLHF. The CDR3 DNA reads as TGTGCCAGCGGCATCTATAATTCACCCCTCCACTTT.

This rearrangement joins TRBV7-2 to TRBJ2-3; 9 positions agree with TRBD2. Germline V gene sequence: CDR1 SGHTA, CDR2 FQGNSA. V lost 6 bases, J lost 6 bases, and 7 bases stayed unmatched. The CDR3 has 14 amino acids. CDR3 in DNA: TGTGCCAGCAGGTTTCTAGCGGGGATGGATACGCAGTATTTT. It is translated as CASRFLAGMDTQYF. The full variable domain, its missing parts supplied by reference TRBV7-2 and TRBJ2-3, is GAGVSQSPSNKVTEKGKDVELRCDPISGHTALYWYRQSLGQGLEFLIYFQGNSAPDKSGLPSDRFSAERTGGSVSTLTIQRTQQEDSAVYLCASRFLAGMDTQYFGPGTRLTVL.